This T cell receptor beta chain was profiled in a study of response to subunit inactivated influenza vaccine. This CDR3 has 15 amino acids. Germline V gene data show CDR1 as MNHEY and CDR2 as SVGAGI. V shed 0 bases, J shed 0 bases, and the junction held 1 base outside the gene matches. Points from the study as a whole: Each seasonal influenza vaccination, the authors suggested, recruits few new T cells.

TCRdb analysed the RT-PCR reads with MiXCR anew, one entry per CDR3 protein. There are 150,000 to 200,000 distinct CDR3 sequences in the sample; 12% occur only once, and about 31% lies in the top ten. For this clonotype: No antigen is known for it.

This sample also belongs to another study, concerning T cells expressing NK-cell markers. That publication notes: TCR beta cDNA was made by 5'RACE template switching with UMIs. TCR beta repertoires came from sorted CD3+CD56+NKG2C+, CD3+CD56+NKG2C- and CD3+CD56-NKG2C+ T cells. Five to seven of the donors carried dominant NKG2C+ clonotypes that took up roughly 1.0-8% of their CD8+ T cells. The leading position in the CD3+CD56-NKG2C+ fraction of a few donors also went to these clonotypes.

The origin of this receptor is a man between 45 and 60 years old who received an inactivated influenza vaccine. The specimen was CD8+ T cells sorted from PBMCs, collected roughly 12 days after vaccination. This chain links TRBV6-5 with TRBJ1-1; TRBD1 aligns across 7 bases. CDR3 in DNA: TGTGCCAGCAGTTACTCTGGGACAGTGAACACTGAAGCTTTCTTT. Translating it yields CASSYSGTVNTEAFF.